This section outlines one TCR beta chain sequence together with its context. The table came from immunoSEQ multiplex PCR; TCRdb's copy has only in-frame clones and leaves some out. The repertoire holds about 74,000 clones, with under 95% as singletons. With V trimmed by 5 bases and J by 7 bases, 8 bases remained unmatched. This CDR3 is built from 14 residues. Germline V gives CDR1 SGHNT, CDR2 YYREEE (reference sequence). The entry originates in a study of T cell changes during pregnancy in multiple sclerosis. This clonotype originated in a female donor with multiple sclerosis, enrolled in a pregnancy study. The rearrangement uses TRBV5-4 and TRBJ1-4; TRBD1 matches at 7 bases. The source was peripheral blood, collected in the third trimester of pregnancy. The CDR3 region is CASRNRGEGEKLFF. The DNA of the CDR3 is TGTGCCAGCAGAAACAGGGGAGAGGGTGAAAAACTGTTTTTT.